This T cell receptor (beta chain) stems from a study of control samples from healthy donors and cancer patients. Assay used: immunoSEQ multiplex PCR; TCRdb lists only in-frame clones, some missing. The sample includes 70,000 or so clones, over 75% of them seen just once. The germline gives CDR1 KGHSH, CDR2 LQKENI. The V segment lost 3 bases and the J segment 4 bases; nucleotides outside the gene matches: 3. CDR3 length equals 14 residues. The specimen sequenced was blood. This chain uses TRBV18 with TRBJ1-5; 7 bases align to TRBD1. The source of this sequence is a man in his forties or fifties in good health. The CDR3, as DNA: TGTGCCAGCTCACCCGTGACAGGGAATCAGCCCCAGCATTTT. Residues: CASSPVTGNQPQHF.